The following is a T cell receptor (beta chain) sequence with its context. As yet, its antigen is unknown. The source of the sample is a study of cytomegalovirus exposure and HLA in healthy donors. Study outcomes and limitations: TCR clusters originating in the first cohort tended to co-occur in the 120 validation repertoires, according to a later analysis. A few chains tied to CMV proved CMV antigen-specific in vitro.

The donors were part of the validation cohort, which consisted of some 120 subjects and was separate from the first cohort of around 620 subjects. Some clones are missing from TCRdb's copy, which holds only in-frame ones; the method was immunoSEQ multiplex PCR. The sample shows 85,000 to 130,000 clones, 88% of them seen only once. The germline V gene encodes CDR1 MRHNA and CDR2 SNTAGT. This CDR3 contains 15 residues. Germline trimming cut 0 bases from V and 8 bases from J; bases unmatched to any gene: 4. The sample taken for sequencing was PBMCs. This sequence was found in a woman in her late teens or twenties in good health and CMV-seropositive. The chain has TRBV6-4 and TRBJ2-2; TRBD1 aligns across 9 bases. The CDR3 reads CASSDSPGQGGELFF. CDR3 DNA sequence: TGTGCCAGCAGTGACTCCCCGGGACAGGGAGGGGAGCTGTTTTTT.